This T cell receptor (beta chain) emerged from a study of regulatory T cells in long-lasting Graves disease. Trimming took 4 bases from V and 5 from J; bases not matched to a gene: 6. The germline CDR1 and CDR2 sequences are MGHRA and YSYEKL. The CDR3 runs 15 residues. HTBI primers from iRepertoire and Arm-PCR of CDR3 regions yielded the TCR beta libraries. MiXCR, applied by TCRdb to the multiplex PCR reads, yields one record per CDR3 protein. The table has fewer than 350,000 distinct CDR3 sequences, 15% to 20% seen once; the top ten hold about 36%. Points from the study as a whole: New patients shared more than 950 public clonotypes, and persistent patients shared more, with around 2,600. Having few samples may have compromised the accuracy. TRBV28, TRBJ1-2 and TRBJ2-5 were favored in persistent disease.

This clonotype showed up just a few times. Its target is not known. Time point denoted: newly diagnosed GD, antithyroid drugs for less than 3 months. Extracted PBMC RNA gave rise to the TCR library. The specimen comprised peripheral blood mononuclear cells (PBMCs), sampled at new diagnosis, from a patient treated with antithyroid drugs. This clonotype was obtained from a female donor with Graves disease. This sequence joins TRBV4-1 and TRBJ2-4, with 9 bases aligning to TRBD1. The CDR3 loop is CASSLQTGGENIQYF. CDR3 nucleotides: TGCGCCAGCAGCCTCCAGACAGGGGGTGAAAACATTCAGTACTTC.